Presented here are 9 T cell receptor beta chains from one specimen sequenced in a study of blood T cell repertoires in COVID-19. Method: immunoSEQ multiplex PCR; TCRdb's copy keeps in-frame clones and lacks some. This sample has about 220,000 clones, with under 90% found just once. Sequencing was done on a sample of PBMCs or T cells enriched from blood (not recorded which). These receptors were obtained from a woman in her forties who had been exposed to COVID-19.

The chain couples TRBV28 to TRBJ1-2, with 10 bases matching TRBD1. This CDR3 region has 14 residues. Trimming at V came to 11 bases and at J to 4 bases, leaving 10 bases not matched to a gene. CDR1 is MDHEN and CDR2 is SYDVKM in the germline V gene. Written as DNA, the CDR3 is TGTGCCTCCCTAGGGGGACAGGGGATCTATGGCTACACCTTC. This encodes CASLGGQGIYGYTF.

The chain combines TRBV3-1 (or the pseudogene TRBV3-2) with TRBJ1-6, with 7 bases matching TRBD1. The junction had 5 bases not matched to a gene; V was cut back by 0 bases and J by 6 bases. The germline CDR1 and CDR2 sequences are LGHDT and YNNKEL (reference sequence). The length of the CDR3 is 16 residues. The CDR3 coding sequence is TGTGCCAGCAGCCAAGATCCAGGGGGGCGTAATTCACCCCTCCACTTT. Translated, it gives CASSQDPGGRNSPLHF.

This chain uses TRBV19 with TRBJ1-1; no reliable D call. In germline, CDR1 is LNHDA, CDR2 SQIVND (reference sequence). Trimming took 3 bases from V and 11 from J, leaving 13 bases between them. The CDR3 runs 12 residues. CDR3 DNA sequence: TGTGCCAGTAGTATCCCGCTCGGAGGGGCTTTCTTT. Its protein is CASSIPLGGAFF.

This clone turned up a few times. This chain connects TRBV7-2 to TRBJ1-2; 8 bases align to TRBD1. Germline V gene lookup returns CDR1 SGHTA and CDR2 FQGNSA. CDR3 length equals 15 residues. Trimming at V came to 0 bases and at J to 7 bases, leaving 7 bases not matched to a gene. The CDR3, as DNA: TGTGCCAGCAGCTTAGCGTACAGGGGGAGTGGTGGCTACACCTTC. Its protein product is CASSLAYRGSGGYTF.

The V call is TRBV11-2, the J call TRBJ2-7, with a tentative D call TRBD1 (6 bases). Trimming shortened V by 3 bases and J by 5 bases, and 11 bases separated the two germline ends. Looked up from germline, CDR1 is SGHAT and CDR2 is FQNNGV. The CDR3 has 13 amino acids. CDR3 in DNA: TGTGCCAGCAGCTTCCTCGGACAGAACGAGCAGTACTTC. This sequence encodes CASSFLGQNEQYF. Together with reference TRBV11-2 and TRBJ2-7, the CDR3 gives the full variable domain: EAGVAQSPRYKIIEKRQSVAFWCNPISGHATLYWYQQILGQGPKLLIQFQNNGVVDDSQLPKDRFSAERLKGVDSTLKIQPAKLEDSAVYLCASSFLGQNEQYFGPGTRLTVT.

This clone was detected a few times. CDR3 sequence: CASSLRQGETLSNQPQHF. CDR3 nucleotide sequence: TGCGCCAGCAGTCTCAGACAGGGGGAGACCCTTAGCAATCAGCCCCAGCATTTT. The chain carries TRBV23-1 and TRBJ1-5; 9 nucleotides align to TRBD1. TRBV23-1 is flagged as an ORF with uncertain function. This CDR3 contains 18 residues. V dropped 4 bases and J dropped 0; count of bases not matched to a gene: 10.

The V gene is TRBV29-1, the J gene TRBJ2-1, with 7 bases lining up with TRBD1. The V gene's germline CDR1 is SQVTM and CDR2 ANQGSEA. J lost 0 bases, V lost 7 bases, and 3 bases had no gene match. The CDR3 length is 13 residues. CDR3 protein: CSGQGDSYNEQFF. The CDR3 region has the DNA TGCAGCGGACAGGGAGACTCCTACAATGAGCAGTTCTTC.

The V call is TRBV7-3, the J call TRBJ2-7; 7 bases are shared with TRBD1. The J segment lost 1 base and the V segment lost 3 bases, leaving 6 bases of the junction unmatched. The germline V gene encodes CDR1 SGHTA and CDR2 FQGTGA. The CDR3 extends over 15 amino acids. The CDR3 bases are TGTGCCAGCAGCTTGAGAGGGGGCGGTTCCTACGAGCAGTACTTC. This translates into CASSLRGGGSYEQYF. The entire variable domain, with the rest obtained from reference TRBV7-3 and TRBJ2-7, is as follows: GAGVSQTPSNKVTEKGKYVELRCDPISGHTALYWYRQSLGQGPEFLIYFQGTGAADDSGLPNDRFFAVRPEGSVSTLKIQRTERGDSAVYLCASSLRGGGSYEQYFGPGTRLTVT.

This rearrangement joins TRBV11-2 to TRBJ1-1, with 8 positions matching TRBD1. This CDR3 is built from 14 residues. The V gene end was trimmed by 5 bases and the J gene end by 2 bases; junction bases not matched to a gene: 4. Germline-derived CDR1 and CDR2 are SGHAT and FQNNGV. CDR3 in amino acids: CASSAQGANTEAFF. The DNA for the CDR3 is TGTGCCAGCAGCGCTCAGGGGGCTAACACTGAAGCTTTCTTT.